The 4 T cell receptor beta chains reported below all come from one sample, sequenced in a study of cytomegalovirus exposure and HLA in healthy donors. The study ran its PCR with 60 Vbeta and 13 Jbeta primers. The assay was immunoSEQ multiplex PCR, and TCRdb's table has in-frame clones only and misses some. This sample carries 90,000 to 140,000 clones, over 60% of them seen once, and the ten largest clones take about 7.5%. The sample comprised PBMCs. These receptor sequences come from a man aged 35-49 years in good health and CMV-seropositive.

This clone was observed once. The CDR3 DNA sequence: TGCGCCAGCAGCTTGGCCAGAGCGGGAGAGAACAATGAGCAGTTCTTC. Translating gives CASSLARAGENNEQFF. The chain uses TRBV5-1 and TRBJ2-1; 8 bases fit TRBD2. Per the germline V gene, CDR1 is SGHRS and CDR2 is YFSETQ. The junction had 7 bases not matched to a gene; V was cut back by 0 bases and J by 5 bases. This CDR3 has 16 residues. Full variable domain (rest looked up from reference TRBV5-1 and TRBJ2-1): KAGVTQTPRYLIKTRGQQVTLSCSPISGHRSVSWYQQTPGQGLQFLFEYFSETQRNKGNFPGRFSGRQFSNSRSEMNVSTLELGDSALYLCASSLARAGENNEQFFGPGTRLTVL.

For the CDR3, the DNA is TGTGCCAGCAGCTTATCGGGGGCTGGAAACACCATATATTTT. This codes for CASSLSGAGNTIYF. The chain has TRBV7-9 and TRBJ1-3; D may be TRBD1 (5 bases). The CDR3 is made up of 14 amino acids. The V end was cut by 2 bases, the J end by 2 bases, with 7 bases between. The germline CDR1 and CDR2 sequences are SEHNR and FQNEAQ (reference sequence).

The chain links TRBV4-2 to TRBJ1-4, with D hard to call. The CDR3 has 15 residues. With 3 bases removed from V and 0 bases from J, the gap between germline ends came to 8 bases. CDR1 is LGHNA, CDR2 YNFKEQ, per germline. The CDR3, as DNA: TGTGCCAGCAGCCATTACAGTCCAACTAATGAAAAACTGTTTTTT. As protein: CASSHYSPTNEKLFF.

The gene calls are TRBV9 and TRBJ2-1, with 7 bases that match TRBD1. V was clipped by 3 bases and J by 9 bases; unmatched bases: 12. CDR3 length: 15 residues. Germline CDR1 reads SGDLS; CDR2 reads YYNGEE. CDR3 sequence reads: CASSGLGQPSGEQFF. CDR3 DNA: TGTGCCAGCAGCGGATTGGGACAGCCCTCAGGTGAGCAGTTCTTC. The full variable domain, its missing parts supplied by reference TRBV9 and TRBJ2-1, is DSGVTQTPKHLITATGQRVTLRCSPRSGDLSVYWYQQSLDQGLQFLIQYYNGEERAKGNILERFSAQQFPDLHSELNLSSLELGDSALYFCASSGLGQPSGEQFFGPGTRLTVL.